One and the same sample provided the 24 T cell receptor beta chains below, sequenced in a study of cytotoxic CD8 clonotypes in ibrutinib-treated CLL. This table comes from immunoSEQ multiplex PCR, and its TCRdb copy is limited to in-frame clones, with some not included. The table lists about 130,000 clones, approximately 85% of them singletons, with over 2% in the top ten. Sample: PBMCs, taken after 24 months of ibrutinib treatment. The origin of the receptors is a human donor with chronic lymphocytic leukemia.

The chain recombines TRBV5-1 with TRBJ1-1; 9 bases agree with TRBD1. CDR1 is SGHRS and CDR2 is YFSETQ in the germline V gene. The J segment lost 0 bases and the V segment lost 4 bases, leaving 4 bases of the junction unmatched. This CDR3 comprises 15 residues. CDR3 loop: CASSDYRGLNTEAFF. In DNA, the CDR3 is TGCGCCAGCAGCGACTACAGGGGGCTGAACACTGAAGCTTTCTTT.

The table lists this clone with a few counts. The chain carries TRBV28 and TRBJ1-2, with D unclear. CDR1 is MDHEN, CDR2 SYDVKM, per germline. CDR3 length equals 13 residues. V dropped 7 bases and J dropped 8 bases, with 17 bases sitting between them. Here the CDR3 DNA reads TGTGCCAGCACAGGACCTACAGTGCTCGGCTACACCTTC. Translated: CASTGPTVLGYTF.

This chain connects TRBV2 to TRBJ2-1; 12 nucleotides align to TRBD2. CDR3 length: 18 residues. V was pared by 4 bases and J by 3 bases, with 10 bases of the junction left unmatched. Per germline, CDR1 SNHLY and CDR2 FYNNEI. The CDR3 DNA reads as TGTGCCAGCAGTGTGAGACTAGCGGGAGAGGAGGTCTACAATGAGCAGTTCTTC. This translates into CASSVRLAGEEVYNEQFF.

The chain carries TRBV10-3 and TRBJ2-1; 12 nucleotides line up with TRBD1. This CDR3 comprises 16 residues. V dropped 7 bases and J dropped 9; count of bases not matched to a gene: 13. Germline V gene data show CDR1 as ENHRY and CDR2 as SYGVKD. The CDR3 loop reads CAINTPGQGAVGEQFF. The CDR3 bases are TGTGCCATCAATACACCGGGACAGGGGGCGGTCGGTGAGCAGTTCTTC.

The V gene is TRBV6-5, the J gene TRBJ1-2; D is possibly TRBD1 (6 bases). The germline gives CDR1 MNHEY, CDR2 SVGAGI. There are 14 residues in the CDR3. V was cut by 6 bases and J by 4 bases, with 15 bases left in between. CDR3 protein: CASRDGQMLYGYTF. The CDR3 DNA follows: TGTGCCAGCAGAGACGGACAGATGCTCTATGGCTACACCTTC.

This chain joins TRBV7-2 and TRBJ2-2, with TRBD1 matching over 9 bases. CDR1 and CDR2 from the germline V gene are SGHTA and FQGNSA. This CDR3 contains 15 residues. The V gene end was trimmed by 6 bases and the J gene end by 6 bases; junction bases not matched to a gene: 8. CDR3: CASSLQQGAPGELFF. DNA of the CDR3: TGTGCCAGCAGTCTGCAACAGGGGGCGCCCGGGGAGCTGTTTTTT.

The chain combines TRBV4-3 with TRBJ1-2; D is unresolved. Per germline, CDR1 LGHNA and CDR2 YSLEER. The V gene lost 0 bases and the J gene lost 0 bases, with 8 bases spanning the gap. CDR3 size: 15 residues. CDR3 DNA: TGCGCCAGCAGCCAAGACCGTACAGCTAACTATGGCTACACCTTC. Translation: CASSQDRTANYGYTF.

V usage is TRBV6-6 and J usage is TRBJ2-4; possible D gene TRBD1, 6 bases. The germline V gene has CDR1 MNHNY and CDR2 SVGAGI (reference sequence). The germline V and J ends were trimmed by 6 bases and 7 bases, with 19 bases remaining between them. This CDR3 is built from 15 residues. In nucleotides, the CDR3 is TGTGCCAGCAGGATCCATGTAGGGGGTGAGAACATTCAGTACTTC. It codes for CASRIHVGGENIQYF.

The rearrangement joins TRBV19 to TRBJ1-5; D is ambiguous. The germline V gene encodes CDR1 LNHDA and CDR2 SQIVND (reference sequence). V lost 7 bases and J 6 bases, leaving 10 bases between the germline ends. The CDR3 length is 12 residues. The DNA of the CDR3 is TGTGCCAGTAACCTTCTTTTTCAGCCCCAGCATTTT. Protein product: CASNLLFQPQHF.

The gene calls are TRBV28 and TRBJ1-5; no clear D. The CDR3 consists of 12 residues. Deletions cut 4 bases from V and 9 bases from J, with 10 bases between. Looked up from germline, CDR1 is MDHEN and CDR2 is SYDVKM. DNA for the CDR3: TGTGCCAGCAGTTCCGCGGGGTTGCCCCAGCATTTT. It translates to CASSSAGLPQHF.

The chain carries TRBV9 and TRBJ2-3; unclear D gene. The germline gives CDR1 SGDLS, CDR2 YYNGEE. The CDR3 loop spans 15 amino acids. V was trimmed by 4 bases and J by 2 bases, leaving 14 bases between them. This CDR3 is CASSQGILNTDTQYF. As DNA, the CDR3 is TGTGCCAGCAGCCAAGGCATCCTGAACACAGATACGCAGTATTTT.

This clone was seen a handful of times. The chain is built from TRBV29-1 and TRBJ1-2; D may be TRBD1 (5 bases). Germline CDR1 reads SQVTM; CDR2 reads ANQGSEA. The CDR3 is 13 residues long. V lost 3 bases and J 4 bases, leaving 12 bases between the germline ends. The DNA for the CDR3 is TGCAGCGTTGACAGGGCAGAAGGCTATGGCTACACCTTC. Amino acid sequence: CSVDRAEGYGYTF.

The sample holds a few counts of this clone. The V call is TRBV10-3, the J call TRBJ1-5; D unresolved. The germline V and J ends were trimmed by 6 bases and 2 bases, with 20 bases remaining between them. Germline values: CDR1 ENHRY, CDR2 SYGVKD. There are 17 residues in the CDR3. The CDR3 nucleotides read TGTGCCATCAGCACCGGGTCCCAAATGACGGGCAATCAGCCCCAGCATTTT. Protein sequence: CAISTGSQMTGNQPQHF.

The V call is TRBV7-2, the J call TRBJ1-3; 10 bases fit TRBD1. V gave up 3 bases and J gave up 3 bases; unmatched junction bases: 5. This CDR3 contains 16 residues. Germline CDR1 and CDR2: SGHTA and FQGNSA. CDR3 loop: CASSFTGTGVGNTIYF. The DNA of the CDR3 is TGTGCCAGCAGCTTTACCGGGACAGGGGTTGGAAACACCATATATTTT.

Written as DNA, the CDR3 is TGTGCCTGCGGGACTCCTAACGAAGCTTTCTTT. Residues: CACGTPNEAFF. The V and J genes are TRBV28 and TRBJ1-1; TRBD1 is a possible D gene (5 bases). Trimming removed 11 bases from V and 8 bases from J, with 15 bases in between. Germline V gives CDR1 MDHEN, CDR2 SYDVKM. The length of the CDR3 is 11 residues.

The V call is TRBV27, the J call TRBJ2-3, with 8 bases identical to TRBD2. CDR1 and CDR2 (germline): MNHEY, SMNVEV (reference sequence). Trimming took 2 bases from V and 3 from J; bases not matched to a gene: 4. There are 15 residues in the CDR3. The CDR3 here is CASSLRGGLTDTQYF. CDR3 sequence (DNA): TGTGCCAGCAGTTTACGGGGGGGCCTAACAGATACGCAGTATTTT.

The chain is built from TRBV9 and TRBJ1-1, with a tentative D call TRBD1 (6 bases). Germline lookup yields CDR1 SGDLS and CDR2 YYNGEE. V was pared by 0 bases and J by 4 bases, with 10 bases between. CDR3 length: 14 residues. The CDR3: CASSVDGGSTEAFF. DNA for the CDR3: TGTGCCAGCAGCGTAGATGGGGGCTCCACTGAAGCTTTCTTT.

J is TRBJ1-3 and V is TRBV7-9; no clear D gene. This CDR3 is built from 14 residues. Germline V lookup: CDR1 SEHNR, CDR2 FQNEAQ (reference sequence). Trimming removed 6 bases from V and 0 bases from J, with 9 bases in between. This CDR3 is CASSQSPSGNTIYF. Written as DNA, the CDR3 is TGTGCCAGCAGTCAAAGTCCCTCTGGAAACACCATATATTTT.

This clone was detected once. The rearrangement joins TRBV19 to TRBJ2-5, with a tentative D call TRBD2 (6 bases). The ends were cut back, 7 bases at V and 1 base at J, with 16 bases in the middle. This CDR3 is built from 15 residues. CDR1 LNHDA and CDR2 SQIVND come from the germline V gene (reference sequence). The CDR3 reads CASNPGGTLQETQYF. In DNA, the CDR3 is TGTGCCAGTAACCCCGGGGGTACACTCCAAGAGACCCAGTACTTC.

The chain links TRBV2 to TRBJ2-7; D possibly corresponds to TRBD2 (6 bases). The germline V gene encodes CDR1 SNHLY and CDR2 FYNNEI. There are 16 residues in the CDR3. With 4 bases removed from V and 0 bases from J, the gap between germline ends came to 16 bases. CDR3 amino acids: CASSGLGTESSYEQYF. The CDR3 nucleotides read TGTGCCAGCAGTGGACTAGGAACCGAGAGCTCCTACGAGCAGTACTTC.

The gene calls are TRBV27 and TRBJ2-7; tentative D call: TRBD2 (6 bases). Germline CDR1 reads MNHEY; CDR2 reads SMNVEV (reference sequence). Trimming cost V 4 bases and J 3 bases, with 22 bases left between them. CDR3 length equals 17 residues. The CDR3 spells CASSSTARGLVDYEQYF. For the CDR3, the DNA is TGTGCCAGCAGTTCCACCGCCCGGGGACTGGTGGACTACGAGCAGTACTTC.

This sequence joins TRBV19 and TRBJ1-5, with TRBD1 as a possible D gene (5 bases). The CDR3 length is 19 residues. CDR1 is LNHDA, CDR2 SQIVND, per germline (reference sequence). The V gene lost 4 bases and the J gene lost 0 bases, with 22 bases spanning the gap. CDR3 residues: CASSTLGQGLIYSNQPQHF. CDR3 sequence (DNA): TGTGCCAGTAGTACCCTCGGGCAGGGCCTAATATATAGCAATCAGCCCCAGCATTTT.

The genes are TRBV9 and TRBJ2-3; 11 positions match TRBD2. V lost 3 bases, J lost 4 bases, and 7 bases stayed unmatched. Germline CDR1 SGDLS, CDR2 YYNGEE. The CDR3 covers 16 residues. The CDR3 sequence: CASSGTSGRLSDTQYF. DNA for the CDR3: TGTGCCAGCAGCGGAACTAGCGGGAGATTATCAGATACGCAGTATTTT.

The rearrangement joins TRBV18 to TRBJ2-7; D call uncertain. Looked up from germline, CDR1 is KGHSH and CDR2 is LQKENI. The CDR3 is 14 amino acids. V was shortened by 0 bases and J by 5 bases, with 11 bases between the two germline ends. This CDR3 reads CASSPPKGIHEQYF. The CDR3 coding sequence is TGTGCCAGCTCACCACCGAAAGGGATCCACGAGCAGTACTTC.